The entry below describes one T cell receptor (beta chain). Its antigen specificity is not known. There are no base qualities to consult, and no much larger clone falls within one base. After removal of 3 bases from V and 5 bases from J, the junction retains 6 bases not matched to a gene. The CDR3 measures 15 amino acids from cysteine to phenylalanine. Just CDR3 DNA is preserved here, 45 bases in frame from base 1. Looking up the germline V gene yields CDR1 KGHDR and CDR2 SFDVKD. These data come from a study of T cells in Graves' hyperthyroidism and ophthalmopathy (dated by TCRdb to the late 2010s). With regard to the full study: TCR V-J signatures able to tell the groups apart were searched for in a discovery cohort of 100 patients, of whom roughly 42 had Graves' ophthalmopathy and roughly 59 had stable Graves' hyperthyroidism. Prospective prediction of ophthalmopathy was tested in an independent validation cohort consisting of fewer than 20 hyperthyroidism patients and some 15 patients who later progressed to ophthalmopathy. For training and testing, the 110 or so patients in the discovery cohort were randomly divided in a 7:3 ratio. In about 6 Graves' hyperthyroidism patients, the study also compared T-cell repertoires from thyroid tissue with T-cell repertoires from blood. After sampling, hyperthyroidism patients received methimazole starting at 30 mg daily, and ophthalmopathy patients received high-dose intravenous methylprednisolone. The paper describes TCR Vbeta CDR3 sequencing of 135 peripheral blood samples, made up of about 40 ophthalmopathy patients, some 80 hyperthyroidism patients and about 17 progressor patients.

Patients with uncontrolled infections, other autoimmune diseases, pregnancy or lactation were excluded. Diagnoses were established on the basis of clinical symptoms, serum thyroxine and TRAb, thyroid ultrasound, and orbital computed tomography. Trizol reagent was used to extract total RNA, and RNA quality was then checked on an Agilent 2100 Bioanalyzer. Study-level results and caveats: A 13 V-J signature model separated ophthalmopathy from stable hyperthyroidism, with 87.88% sensitivity and roughly 81% specificity in cross-validation and 80%/75% in testing. In validation, the model predicted progression to ophthalmopathy a median of approximately 6.3 months before onset, with over 60% sensitivity and more than 72% specificity. No statistical method was used to set the sample size in advance, and investigators knew the group allocation. Most expanded thyroid clonotypes (frequency above 0.001) were also detected in blood, suggesting blood repertoires may reflect thyroid immune responses.

TCR beta CDR3 regions were amplified from RNA transcripts. For the first round of RT-PCR on the TCR CDR3, the HTBI primer set was used together with the Qiagen OneStep RT-PCR kit. A second multiplex PCR round built the libraries, followed by size selection and purification. Sequencing of the libraries was done on an Illumina HiSeq2000 using paired-end 100 bp reads. The source study handled its data this way. SOAPnuke was used to process the raw data, with reads discarded if the reads contained adapters or uncalled bases, had a mean Phred below 15, or lacked an exact constant-primer or identifier match. High-quality paired reads were merged with COPE v1.2.5, and unique nucleotide sequences were defined as clonotypes. MiTCR v1.1 was used to align the clonotypes against IMGT TRBV, TRBD and TRBJ reference segments. The analysis included only V-J combinations with a frequency above 0.0001, which together covered 99% to 99.2% of the repertoires. A TCS score was defined as the ratio between F50 (clonal expansion) and ExV (chaos), using BLOSUM62-based TCRdist between CDR3 peptides within each V-J. Welch's t-statistics and random forest reduced roughly 500 V-J features to 13, which were used in a naive Bayes classifier (R e1071). The Morisita-Horn index was used to measure how similar the thyroid and blood repertoires were. The public reads were reanalyzed by TCRdb: fastp trimming at Q25, MiXCR alignment, in-frame beta chains only. One record per CDR3 amino acid sequence lists the most common genes and DNA. These V and J calls derive from TCRdb rather than the authors' analysis. Counted in this sample were hundreds of thousands of distinct CDR3 sequences; roughly 46% of them appeared once. Of the sample, about 7.7% is held by the ten largest clones.

The V and J segments used are TRBV24-1 and TRBJ2-5; 9 middle bases align to TRBD1. This receptor was obtained from an adult man with Graves' disease, either hyperthyroidism or ophthalmopathy (not recorded which). Sequencing was done on a sample of peripheral blood or thyroid tissue (not recorded which). The DNA sequence is given as TGTGCCACCAGTGATGGGACAGGGTTGGGGGAGACCCAGTACTTC. It encodes CATSDGTGLGETQYF.